One and the same sample provided the 18 T cell receptor beta chains below, sequenced in a study of shared clonotypes between healthy human individuals. Sequenced by immunoSEQ multiplex PCR; TCRdb stores in-frame clones only, minus some. The sample has about 1,800,000 clones, approximately 94% seen once. Naive CD8 isolation took CD45RO-negative cells positively selected for CCR7 and excluded terminally differentiated effector memory CD45RA+ cells. The sample taken for sequencing was naive CD8+ T cells sorted from blood. All receptors derive from a man in his late teens or twenties in good health.

The rearrangement joins TRBV28 to TRBJ2-1; maybe TRBD2 (6 bases). This CDR3 has 14 residues. CDR1 and CDR2 from the germline V gene are MDHEN and SYDVKM. V was cut by 5 bases and J by 1 base, with 9 bases left in between. The CDR3 DNA sequence: TGTGCCAGCAGTCCGGCGGGATCCTACAATGAGCAGTTCTTC. Its translation: CASSPAGSYNEQFF.

Only one count was recorded for this clone. The V gene is TRBV6-5, the J gene TRBJ1-3; D unresolved. CDR3 size: 14 residues. Deletions cut 5 bases from V and 0 bases from J, with 8 bases between. Germline V gene lookup returns CDR1 MNHEY and CDR2 SVGAGI. This chain's CDR3 is CASSHRSSGNTIYF. The CDR3 DNA follows: TGTGCCAGCAGTCACAGAAGCTCTGGAAACACCATATATTTT.

This clone was recorded only once. The gene calls are TRBV5-6 and TRBJ2-3, with 7 nucleotides matching TRBD2. The trim removed 0 bases at V and 2 bases at J, leaving 3 bases unmatched. The V gene's germline CDR1 is SGHDT and CDR2 YYEEEE. There are 15 residues in the CDR3. The CDR3 here is CASSLEAGPTDTQYF. For the CDR3, the DNA is TGTGCCAGCAGCTTGGAAGCGGGACCCACAGATACGCAGTATTTT.

The rearrangement joins TRBV5-6 to TRBJ2-7, with a possible D match to TRBD1 (6 bases). The V and J ends lost 4 bases and 3 bases respectively, with 14 bases between them. CDR3 size: 14 residues. CDR1 is SGHDT and CDR2 is YYEEEE in the germline V gene. CDR3 region: CASSLRDKVYEQYF. The CDR3 DNA reads TGTGCCAGCAGCCTCCGGGACAAGGTCTACGAGCAGTACTTC. Supplemented by reference TRBV5-6 and TRBJ2-7, the full variable domain reads DAGVTQSPTHLIKTRGQQVTLRCSPKSGHDTVSWYQQALGQGPQFIFQYYEEEERQRGNFPDRFSGHQFPNYSSELNVNALLLGDSALYLCASSLRDKVYEQYFGPGTRLTVT.

The rearrangement joins TRBV4-2 to TRBJ2-2, with a possible D match to TRBD1 (5 bases). The V end lost 0 bases, the J end lost 7 bases, and 9 bases lay between the germline ends. CDR1 and CDR2 from the germline V gene are LGHNA and YNFKEQ. This CDR3 is built from 14 residues. The CDR3 protein is CASSQDRAVGELFF. Here the CDR3 DNA reads TGTGCCAGCAGCCAAGACAGGGCGGTCGGGGAGCTGTTTTTT.

Regarding this clone: This specimen includes other DNA sequences encoding the same CDR3. This chain joins TRBV9 and TRBJ2-2, with 7 bases lining up with TRBD2. V was pared by 4 bases and J by 4 bases, with 4 bases of the junction left unmatched. This CDR3 has 14 residues. CDR1 is SGDLS and CDR2 is YYNGEE in the germline V gene. The CDR3 DNA sequence: TGTGCCAGCAGCCCCGGCGGGGGCACCGGGGAGCTGTTTTTT. Translating gives CASSPGGGTGELFF.

V usage is TRBV11-2 and J usage is TRBJ2-3; maybe TRBD2 (7 bases). Per germline, CDR1 SGHAT and CDR2 FQNNGV. This CDR3 is built from 17 residues. Trimming took 0 bases from V and 4 from J, leaving 17 bases between them. The CDR3: CASSLDYGGGPSDTQYF. The CDR3 DNA reads as TGTGCCAGCAGCTTAGATTATGGGGGGGGGCCGTCAGATACGCAGTATTTT.

V usage is TRBV5-6 and J usage is TRBJ2-7; the match to TRBD1 covers 8 bases. Germline V gives CDR1 SGHDT, CDR2 YYEEEE. The CDR3 is 13 residues long. V dropped 7 bases and J dropped 6; count of bases not matched to a gene: 9. CDR3 in DNA: TGTGCCAGCGGACAGGGTGAGTTTGGCGAGCAGTACTTC. This sequence encodes CASGQGEFGEQYF.

V and J are TRBV5-4 and TRBJ2-7; possible D gene TRBD2, 6 bases. This CDR3 is 15 amino acids long. V lost 0 bases and J lost 3, with 13 bases in between. Germline CDR1 SGHNT, CDR2 YYREEE (reference sequence). DNA of the CDR3: TGTGCCAGCAGCTTGGGGTCCGAGACTAGCTACGAGCAGTACTTC. Encoded protein: CASSLGSETSYEQYF.

The chain couples TRBV6-5 to TRBJ2-7, with D possibly TRBD1 on 5 matching bases. Germline CDR1 reads MNHEY; CDR2 reads SVGAGI. CDR3 length equals 14 residues. Trimming took 2 bases from V and 2 from J, leaving 10 bases between them. The CDR3 DNA reads as TGTGCCAGCAGTTACGCGACAGCGACCTACGAGCAGTACTTC. It is translated as CASSYATATYEQYF.

The J gene is TRBJ2-3, the V gene TRBV13; 9 bases match TRBD2. The germline V gene encodes CDR1 PRHDT and CDR2 FYEKMQ (reference sequence). Trimming took 5 bases from V and 4 from J; bases not matched to a gene: 4. The CDR3 is 14 residues long. The CDR3 DNA reads as TGTGCCAGCAGCGTCGGCGGGGGGGCAGATACGCAGTATTTT. It codes for CASSVGGGADTQYF.

V gene TRBV19 combines with J gene TRBJ2-7; D may match TRBD1 or TRBD2 (5 bases each). Germline lookup yields CDR1 LNHDA and CDR2 SQIVND (reference sequence). V was clipped by 6 bases and J by 4 bases, with 13 bases between them. CDR3 length: 13 amino acids. CDR3 amino acids: CASRMRGSYEQYF. The CDR3 nucleotides are TGTGCCAGTAGGATGAGGGGTTCGTACGAGCAGTACTTC.

This sequence joins TRBV30 and TRBJ2-7; tentative D call: TRBD2 (5 bases). Germline V gene sequence: CDR1 GTSNPN, CDR2 SVGIG (reference sequence). The CDR3 has 13 amino acids. V lost 0 bases, J lost 5 bases, and 11 bases lay in between. DNA for the CDR3: TGTGCCTGGAGTGTACTCGGGCGGGACGAGCAGTACTTC. Protein: CAWSVLGRDEQYF.

The chain carries TRBV5-1 and TRBJ2-7, with 8 bases matching TRBD1. CDR3 length: 14 amino acids. Germline CDR1 reads SGHRS; CDR2 reads YFSETQ. Trimming removed 4 bases from V and 6 bases from J; junction bases left unmatched: 9. The CDR3 loop reads CASSDGQGGVEQYF. The CDR3 DNA sequence: TGCGCCAGCAGCGATGGACAGGGTGGGGTCGAGCAGTACTTC.

In this sample, this clone turned up a few times. Other DNA variants within this sample encode the same CDR3. The chain recombines TRBV6-1 with TRBJ2-7; the D gene is possibly TRBD2 (5 bases). This CDR3 has 13 residues. Trimming took off 6 bases at V and 1 base at J, with 10 bases between the two ends. Germline CDR1 reads MNHNS; CDR2 reads SASEGT. The CDR3 DNA is TGTGCCAGCAGCAGGACGGGGTCCTACGAGCAGTACTTC. Translating gives CASSRTGSYEQYF.

In its sample, this clone was seen once. The chain uses TRBV7-2 and TRBJ1-5; TRBD1 matches at 9 bases. The length of the CDR3 is 16 residues. The germline V gene encodes CDR1 SGHTA and CDR2 FQGNSA. J lost 4 bases, V lost 1 base, and 5 bases had no gene match. In DNA form, the CDR3 reads TGTGCCAGCAGCTTAGTGGGACAGGGTACGAATCAGCCCCAGCATTTT. This sequence encodes CASSLVGQGTNQPQHF. The complete variable domain, with remaining parts taken from reference TRBV7-2 and TRBJ1-5, reads GAGVSQSPSNKVTEKGKDVELRCDPISGHTALYWYRQSLGQGLEFLIYFQGNSAPDKSGLPSDRFSAERTGGSVSTLTIQRTQQEDSAVYLCASSLVGQGTNQPQHFGDGTRLSIL.

The CDR3 protein is CASSLGSSAEQYF. The DNA for the CDR3 is TGTGCCAGCAGCTTAGGGTCTAGCGCCGAGCAGTACTTC. The V call is TRBV7-9, the J call TRBJ2-7, with D possibly being TRBD2 (6 bases). V gave up 1 base and J gave up 6 bases, with 10 bases separating them. The CDR3 covers 13 residues. Germline values: CDR1 SEHNR, CDR2 FQNEAQ (reference sequence).

This clone was seen just once. At the DNA level, this CDR3 is encoded by other sequences in the same sample as well. The chain uses TRBV7-8 and TRBJ2-7; D possibly corresponds to TRBD2 (5 bases). CDR3 length: 13 residues. CDR1 SGHVS and CDR2 FQNEAQ come from the germline V gene. Trimming pared 2 bases from V and 0 bases from J, leaving 5 bases between. DNA for the CDR3: TGTGCCAGCAGCTTAAGCGGCTCCTACGAGCAGTACTTC. Protein: CASSLSGSYEQYF.